Listed below are T cell receptor beta chains from one sample, sequenced in a study of PD-1 blockade in mismatch repair-deficient tumors. Some clones are missing from TCRdb's copy, which holds only in-frame ones; the method was immunoSEQ multiplex PCR. The table includes tens of thousands of clones, more than 75% detected once. Sequences were derived from peripheral blood, sampled 4 weeks after starting pembrolizumab. The receptor source for this set is an adult with mismatch repair-deficient cancer. The CDR3 runs from the conserved cysteine through the conserved F or W. Each record gives: D gene, J gene, V gene, clone size, CDR3 DNA, CDR3 protein. D genes are given only for firm matches. Some rows mark clone size as missing; the rest say once, few, many or name a class of expanded clone.

NA,TRBJ2-7,TRBV30,NA,TGTGCCTGGAGTGTAAACTGGGGACCCTACTACGAGCAGTACTTC,CAWSVNWGPYYEQYF
NA,TRBJ2-1,TRBV7-9,once,TGTGCCAGCAGCTTAGCCCTCGGAGACAATGAGCAGTTCTTC,CASSLALGDNEQFF
TRBD1,TRBJ2-7,TRBV28,once,TGTGCCAGCAGTGCCCCCCGACAGGGGGTTAACGAGCAGTACTTC,CASSAPRQGVNEQYF
NA,TRBJ1-3,TRBV9,NA,TGTGCCAGCAGCCACAGGGAAATCTCTGGAAACACCATATATTTT,CASSHREISGNTIYF
NA,TRBJ2-5,TRBV7-2,NA,TGTGCCAGCAGCTTAGGCAGGGAGACCCAGTACTTC,CASSLGRETQYF
TRBD1,TRBJ2-6,TRBV5-1,NA,TGCGCCAGCAGCTTTTTGGGACAGGCCAGCTCTGGGGCCAACGTCCTGACTTTC,CASSFLGQASSGANVLTF
NA,TRBJ1-2,TRBV7-2,few,TGTGCCAGCAGCTTAGGGGGCAACTATGGCTACACCTTC,CASSLGGNYGYTF
NA,TRBJ1-3,TRBV28,NA,TGTGCCAGCAGTTTAGGTGGGCCAAACACCATATATTTT,CASSLGGPNTIYF
NA,TRBJ2-2,TRBV6-1,NA,TGTGCCAGCAGTGAAGCAGGGGACACCGGGGAGCTGTTTTTT,CASSEAGDTGELFF
NA,TRBJ2-1,TRBV5-1,NA,TGCGCCAGCAGCTTGGAGACCCCGGGGTACGAGCAGTTCTTC,CASSLETPGYEQFF
TRBD1,TRBJ2-5,TRBV5-4,NA,TGTGCCGCAAAGGTTGGGACAGGGAGTGGAGAGACCCAGTACTTC,CAAKVGTGSGETQYF
NA,TRBJ2-2,TRBV6-1,NA,TGTGCCAGCAGGACGGGACGGTTGAACACCGGGGAGCTGTTTTTT,CASRTGRLNTGELFF
TRBD1,TRBJ1-2,TRBV13,NA,TGTGCCAGCAGTTCCCCCCGACAGGGTCTTTATGGCTACACCTTC,CASSSPRQGLYGYTF
NA,TRBJ1-4,TRBV4-1,NA,TGCGCCAGCAGCCGGGGTGGACAATTCCCAACTAATGAAAAACTGTTTTTT,CASSRGGQFPTNEKLFF
TRBD1,TRBJ2-5,TRBV30,NA,TGTGCCTGGTTACAGGGGGCGAGAAAGACCCAGTACTTC,CAWLQGARKTQYF
NA,TRBJ2-1,TRBV27,once,TGTGCCAGCAGCCCCCAGGGCAATGAGCAGTTCTTC,CASSPQGNEQFF
NA,TRBJ2-3,TRBV7-6,NA,TGTGCCAGCAGCTTCACTAGCTATCCTAGCACAGATACGCAGTATTTT,CASSFTSYPSTDTQYF